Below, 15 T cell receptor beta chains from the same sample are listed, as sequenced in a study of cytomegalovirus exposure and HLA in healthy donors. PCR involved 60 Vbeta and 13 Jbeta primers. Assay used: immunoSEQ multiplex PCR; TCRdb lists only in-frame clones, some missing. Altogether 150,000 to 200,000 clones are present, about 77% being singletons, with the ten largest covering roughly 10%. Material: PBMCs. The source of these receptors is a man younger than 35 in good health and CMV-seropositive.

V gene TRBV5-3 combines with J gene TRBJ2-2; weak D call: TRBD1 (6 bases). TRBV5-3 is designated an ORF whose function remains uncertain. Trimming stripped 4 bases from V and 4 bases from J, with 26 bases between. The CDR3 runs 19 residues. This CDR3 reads CARSRPTGTPENPTGELFF. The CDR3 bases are TGTGCCAGAAGCAGGCCGACAGGCACCCCCGAAAACCCCACCGGGGAGCTGTTTTTT.

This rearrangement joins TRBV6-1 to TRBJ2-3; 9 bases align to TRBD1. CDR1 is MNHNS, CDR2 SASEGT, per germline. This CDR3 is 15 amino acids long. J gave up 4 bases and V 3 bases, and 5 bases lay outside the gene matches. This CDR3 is CASSDGQGRADTQYF. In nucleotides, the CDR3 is TGTGCCAGCAGTGACGGACAGGGGAGGGCAGATACGCAGTATTTT.

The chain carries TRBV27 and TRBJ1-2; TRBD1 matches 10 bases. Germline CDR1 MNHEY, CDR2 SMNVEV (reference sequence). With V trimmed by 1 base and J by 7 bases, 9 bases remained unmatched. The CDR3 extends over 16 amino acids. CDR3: CASSLLGTGTGVGYTF. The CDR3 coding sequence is TGTGCCAGCAGTTTATTGGGGACCGGGACAGGGGTTGGCTACACCTTC.

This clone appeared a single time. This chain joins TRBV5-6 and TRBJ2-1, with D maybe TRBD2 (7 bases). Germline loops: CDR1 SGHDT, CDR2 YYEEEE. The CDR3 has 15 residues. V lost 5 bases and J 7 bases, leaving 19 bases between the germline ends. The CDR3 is CASSWGRGDLNEQFF. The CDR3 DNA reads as TGTGCCAGCAGTTGGGGGAGGGGGGATTTAAATGAGCAGTTCTTC.

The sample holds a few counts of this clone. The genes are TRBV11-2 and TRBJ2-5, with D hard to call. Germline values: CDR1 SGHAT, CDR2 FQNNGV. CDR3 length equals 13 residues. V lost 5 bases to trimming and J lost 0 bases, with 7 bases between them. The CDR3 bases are TGTGCCAGCAGCGTGAGATACCAAGAGACCCAGTACTTC. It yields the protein CASSVRYQETQYF.

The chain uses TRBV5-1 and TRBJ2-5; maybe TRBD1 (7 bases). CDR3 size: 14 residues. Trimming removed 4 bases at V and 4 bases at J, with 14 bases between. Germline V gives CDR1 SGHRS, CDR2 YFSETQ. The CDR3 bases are TGCGCCAGCAGCCCGGAGGGGGCTGTAGAGACCCAGTACTTC. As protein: CASSPEGAVETQYF.

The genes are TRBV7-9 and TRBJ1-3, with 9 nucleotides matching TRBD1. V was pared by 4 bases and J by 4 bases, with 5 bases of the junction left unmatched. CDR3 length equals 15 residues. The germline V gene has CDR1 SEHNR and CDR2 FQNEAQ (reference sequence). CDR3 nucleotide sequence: TGTGCCAGCAGCTCATGGGACAGGGAAGGAAACACCATATATTTT. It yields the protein CASSSWDREGNTIYF. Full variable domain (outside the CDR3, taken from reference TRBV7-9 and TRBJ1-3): DTGVSQNPRHKITKRGQNVTFRCDPISEHNRLYWYRQTLGQGPEFLTYFQNEAQLEKSRLLSDRFSAERPKGSFSTLEIQRTEQGDSAMYLCASSSWDREGNTIYFGEGSWLTVV.

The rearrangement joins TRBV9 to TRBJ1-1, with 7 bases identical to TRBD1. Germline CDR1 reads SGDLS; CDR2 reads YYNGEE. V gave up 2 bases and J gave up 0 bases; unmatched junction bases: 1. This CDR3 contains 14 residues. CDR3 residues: CASSVGQLNTEAFF. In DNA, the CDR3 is TGTGCCAGCAGCGTGGGACAGTTGAACACTGAAGCTTTCTTT.

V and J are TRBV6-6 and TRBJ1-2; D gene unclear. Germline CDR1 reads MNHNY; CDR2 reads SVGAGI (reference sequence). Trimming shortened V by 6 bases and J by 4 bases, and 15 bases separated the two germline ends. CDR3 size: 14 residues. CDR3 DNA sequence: TGTGCCAGCAGCCCGGGAGGATCAGGCTATGGCTACACCTTC. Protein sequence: CASSPGGSGYGYTF.

CDR3 sequence (DNA): TGTGCCAGCAGCCGGGGACTAGCGGGAGTCGGCGATGAGCAGTTCTTC. It is translated as CASSRGLAGVGDEQFF. The chain links TRBV28 to TRBJ2-1; 14 positions agree with TRBD2. This CDR3 is built from 16 residues. V was pared by 6 bases and J by 8 bases, with 9 bases of the junction left unmatched. Germline V lookup: CDR1 MDHEN, CDR2 SYDVKM.

The CDR3, as DNA: TGTGCCAGCAGTGAACTAGGTCGGGGACTAGTTAAGGATGAGCAGTTCTTC. This gives the protein CASSELGRGLVKDEQFF. This chain joins TRBV25-1 and TRBJ2-1, with 8 bases fitting TRBD2. V lost 2 bases and J lost 8; bases outside the gene matches: 14. The CDR3 consists of 17 residues. Germline V gives CDR1 MGHDK, CDR2 SYGVNS.

As DNA, the CDR3 is TGTGCCAGCGGGGGGGGAATCTACAATGAGCAGTTCTTC. As protein: CASGGGIYNEQFF. The genes are TRBV6-6 and TRBJ2-1; TRBD2 aligns across 7 bases. The V gene's germline CDR1 is MNHNY and CDR2 SVGAGI (reference sequence). This CDR3 spans 13 amino acids. The trim removed 8 bases at V and 3 bases at J, leaving 4 bases unmatched.

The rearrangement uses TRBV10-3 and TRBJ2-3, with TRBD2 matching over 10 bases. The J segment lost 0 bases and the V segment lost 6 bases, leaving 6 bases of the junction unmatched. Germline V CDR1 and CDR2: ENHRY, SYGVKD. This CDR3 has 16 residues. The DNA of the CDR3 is TGTGCCATCAGCGGAGTTAGCGGGAGGAGCACAGATACGCAGTATTTT. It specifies CAISGVSGRSTDTQYF.

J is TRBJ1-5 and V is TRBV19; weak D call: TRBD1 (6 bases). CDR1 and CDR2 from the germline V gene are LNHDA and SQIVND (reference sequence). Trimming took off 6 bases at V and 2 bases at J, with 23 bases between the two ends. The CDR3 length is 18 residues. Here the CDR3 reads CASRNNRDILEGNQPQHF. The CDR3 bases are TGTGCCAGTAGGAATAATCGGGACATCCTTGAGGGCAATCAGCCCCAGCATTTT.

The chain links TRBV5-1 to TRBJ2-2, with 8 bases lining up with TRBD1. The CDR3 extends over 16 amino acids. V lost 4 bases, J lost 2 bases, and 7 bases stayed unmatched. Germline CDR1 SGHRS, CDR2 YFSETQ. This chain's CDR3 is CASSPGQGFNTGELFF. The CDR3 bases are TGCGCCAGCAGCCCCGGACAGGGTTTCAACACCGGGGAGCTGTTTTTT.